The entry below describes one TCR beta chain. Its cognate antigen has yet to be identified. Only one base separates this from a far larger clonotype, so it likely reflects a read error. The record originates from a study of regulatory T cells in long-lasting Graves disease (dated by TCRdb to the early 2020s). At the level of the whole study: Antithyroid drugs had been taken for less than 3 months by newly diagnosed Graves' disease patients. This study used TCR sequencing and RNA sequencing of peripheral blood to compare persistent Graves' disease patients against newly diagnosed Graves' disease patients. The study was registered as a clinical trial and conducted in China. A total of about 33 samples underwent TCR sequencing: around 13 from persistent and some 20 from newly diagnosed Graves' disease patients.

Beyond this particular receptor, the publication reports: Only peripheral blood was studied, because thyroid tissue, the primary lesion, was inaccessible. A larger number of public clonotypes was shared among persistent patients (fewer than 3,000) than among newly diagnosed patients (roughly 1,000). Preferential use of TRBV28, TRBJ1-2 and TRBJ2-5 was observed in persistent disease, whereas TRBV20-1 and TRBJ2-1 were favored in newly diagnosed disease. Persistent Graves' disease patients showed lower TCR Shannon entropy and fewer highly expanded clones than newly diagnosed patients, suggesting clonal expansion. Sequencing and analysis were limited to the TCR beta chain. As a limitation, the authors acknowledged that the small sample size may reduce accuracy.

Preparation of the library involved multiplex PCR. TCRdb names Illumina HiSeq 4000 as the instrument used. CDR3 regions were amplified by Arm-PCR with iRepertoire HTBI primers to construct TCR beta libraries. Gel purification was performed on PCR products prior to sequencing. For the original study's pipeline: A total of roughly 67 TRBV and some 15 TRBJ segments were identified across samples and were used for gene usage analysis of CDR3 amino acid clonotypes. Filtered high-quality paired reads were merged into contigs using COPE and FqMerger. BLAST was used to align contigs to IMGT TRBV, TRBD and TRBJ reference genes, and CDR3 was defined according to IMGT. Highly expanded clones were defined as clonotypes with a frequency above 0.1%. Repertoire diversity was measured by Shannon entropy, and V-J evenness by the Gini coefficient. A clonotype found in more than one individual was treated as public. TCRdb reworked the public reads: Q25 trimming with fastp, MiXCR clone assembly, productive beta chains retained. CDR3 protein sequences are deduplicated, and each keeps its most common genes and DNA. V and J calls and clone size were set by TCRdb, not the authors. The sample profile shows roughly 520,000 distinct CDR3 sequences; 12% of them were found once. The ten most abundant clones make up approximately 9% of the sample.

The sample's time point label, in plain terms: newly diagnosed GD, antithyroid drugs for less than 3 months. For both TCR sequencing and RNA sequencing, RNA was extracted from PBMCs using TRIzol. Graves' disease was diagnosed according to American Thyroid Association guidelines. Patients were recruited from an endocrinology department in Xi'an, China. From each patient, approximately 9.9 milliliters of peripheral blood was collected into an EDTA anticoagulant tube. PBMCs were isolated by Ficoll Paque Plus density gradient separation without further T cell sorting. RNA quality was checked with an Agilent 2100 Bioanalyzer and agarose gel, and concentration with a NanoDrop 2000. From the germline V gene, CDR1 is SGHNT and CDR2 is YENEEA. Including cysteine and phenylalanine, the CDR3 has 15 amino acids. The kept DNA is CDR3 alone, 45 bases in frame from the first base. The germline ends are 20 bases apart after V is trimmed by 1 base and J by 11 bases.

The sample also formed part of further work on T cells in Graves' hyperthyroidism and ophthalmopathy. As the second study states: Stable Graves' hyperthyroidism was defined as no progression to ophthalmopathy during 18 months of follow-up. Hyperthyroidism patients were aged 18 to 65 years and newly diagnosed, with disease duration of less than 2 months. The study excluded patients with uncontrolled infections, other autoimmune diseases, pregnancy or lactation. Clinical symptoms, serum thyroxine and TRAb, thyroid ultrasound, and orbital computed tomography formed the basis for the diagnoses. The TCR CDR3 was subjected to a first round of RT-PCR using the HTBI primer set and the Qiagen OneStep RT-PCR kit. Most expanded thyroid clonotypes (frequency above 0.001) were also detected in blood, a finding suggesting that blood repertoires may reflect thyroid immune responses. A 13 V-J signature model separated ophthalmopathy from stable hyperthyroidism, with over 85% sensitivity and roughly 81% specificity in cross-validation and 80%/75% in testing. During validation, the model predicted progression to ophthalmopathy a median of around 7 months ahead of onset, with 70.59% sensitivity and roughly 75% specificity. A discovery cohort of roughly 100 patients, 43 with Graves' ophthalmopathy and about 58 with stable Graves' hyperthyroidism, was used to find distinguishing TCR V-J signatures. Prospective prediction of ophthalmopathy was tested in an independent validation cohort consisting of fewer than 20 hyperthyroidism patients and some 15 patients who later progressed to ophthalmopathy. For training and testing, the approximately 92 patients in the discovery cohort were randomly divided in a 7:3 ratio. Thyroid tissue and blood T-cell repertoires from about six Graves' hyperthyroidism patients were also compared in the study. After sampling, hyperthyroidism patients received methimazole starting at 30 mg daily, and ophthalmopathy patients received high-dose intravenous methylprednisolone. The libraries were constructed in a second round of multiplex PCR and then size-selected and purified. The libraries were sequenced on an Illumina HiSeq2000 using paired-end 100 bp reads. Raw data were processed with SOAPnuke, discarding reads with adapters, uncalled bases, mean Phred below 15, or no exact constant-primer or identifier match. High-quality paired reads were merged using COPE v1.2.5, and each unique nucleotide sequence was defined as a clonotype. MiTCR v1.1 was used to align clonotypes to the IMGT TRBV, TRBD and TRBJ reference segments. The analysis was restricted to V-J combinations with a frequency above 0.0001, which together covered 99% to 99.2% of the repertoires. The TCS score was defined as the ratio of F50 (clonal expansion) to E x V (chaos), calculated using BLOSUM62-based TCRdist between CDR3 peptides within each V-J. Welch's t-statistics and random forest reduced 514 V-J features to roughly 13, which were used in a naive Bayes classifier (R e1071). Sample size was not statistically predetermined, and investigators were not blinded to group allocation. According to the paper, TCR Vbeta CDR3 sequencing was carried out on around 140 peripheral blood samples, which came from over 40 ophthalmopathy, some 73 hyperthyroidism and roughly 17 progressor patients.

This TCR derives from a woman in her twenties or thirties with Graves disease. Donor details come from another sample of the same person, matched by shared clones. The chain uses TRBV11-3 and TRBJ2-5, and the D gene may be TRBD2, 6 bases matching. The sequencing used peripheral blood mononuclear cells (PBMCs), collected at new diagnosis, from a patient treated with antithyroid drugs. At the DNA level, the sequence is TGTGCCAGCAGCTTAGGGGGAGGATTCTACAATGAGCAGTACTTC. This gives the protein CASSLGGGFYNEQYF.